Included here is one T cell receptor beta chain sequence, with context. The sample belongs to a study of blood T cell repertoires in COVID-19. Study-level information: Acute-phase and convalescent COVID-19 samples originated in the United States, Italy and Spain. T cells, B-cell-depleted T cells, or PBMCs supplied cDNA or gDNA.

Original methodology: Amplification with reference gene primers provided the estimates of nucleated cell counts. Libraries were prepared by immunoSEQ multiplex PCR; TCRdb keeps only in-frame clonotypes and omits some of them. For V, J and clone size, that table is used; D and trimming come from the DNA. The table records 250,000 to 350,000 clones, roughly 90% of them present only once. There are 16 residues in the CDR3. CDR1 is MNHEY and CDR2 is SMNVEV in the germline V gene (reference sequence). V was shortened by 3 bases and J by 6 bases, with 17 bases between the two germline ends. The sequence was obtained from a woman in her 30s with active or convalescent COVID-19. The rearrangement joins TRBV27 to TRBJ2-2; the D gene is possibly TRBD2 (7 bases). Material for sequencing was peripheral blood. Here the CDR3 DNA reads TGTGCCAGCAGTTTGCTGCCGGGGGGCGGGGCCGGGGAGCTGTTTTTT. This sequence encodes CASSLLPGGGAGELFF.